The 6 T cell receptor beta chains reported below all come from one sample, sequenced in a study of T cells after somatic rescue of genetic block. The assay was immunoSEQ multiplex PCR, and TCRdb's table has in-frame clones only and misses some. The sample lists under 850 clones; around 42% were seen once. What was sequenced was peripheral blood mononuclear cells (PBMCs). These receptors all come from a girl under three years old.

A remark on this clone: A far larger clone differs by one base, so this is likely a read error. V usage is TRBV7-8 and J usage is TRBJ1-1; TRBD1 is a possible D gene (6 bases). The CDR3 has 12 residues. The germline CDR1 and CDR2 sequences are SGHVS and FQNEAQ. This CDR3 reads CARSSQGMVAFF. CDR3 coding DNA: TGTGCCAGGAGCTCTCAGGGGATGGTAGCTTTCTTT.

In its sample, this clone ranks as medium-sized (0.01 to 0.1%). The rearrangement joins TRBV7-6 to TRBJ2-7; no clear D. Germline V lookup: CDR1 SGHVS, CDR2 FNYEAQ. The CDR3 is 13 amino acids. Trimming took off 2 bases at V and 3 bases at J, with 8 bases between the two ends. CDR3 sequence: CASSLTYLYEQYF. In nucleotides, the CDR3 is TGTGCCAGCAGCTTAACGTATCTCTACGAGCAGTACTTC.

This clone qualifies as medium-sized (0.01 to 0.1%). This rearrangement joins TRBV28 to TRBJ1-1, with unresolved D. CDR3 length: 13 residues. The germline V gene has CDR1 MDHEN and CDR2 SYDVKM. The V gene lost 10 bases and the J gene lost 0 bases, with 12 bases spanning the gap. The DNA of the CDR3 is TGTGCCACCTTTTTTCCCCTGAACACTGAAGCTTTCTTT. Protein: CATFFPLNTEAFF.

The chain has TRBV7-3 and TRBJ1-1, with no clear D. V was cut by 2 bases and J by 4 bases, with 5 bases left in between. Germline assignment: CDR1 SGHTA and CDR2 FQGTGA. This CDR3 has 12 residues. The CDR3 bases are TGTGCCAGCAGCTTAGGAACCACTGAAGCTTTCTTT. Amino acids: CASSLGTTEAFF.

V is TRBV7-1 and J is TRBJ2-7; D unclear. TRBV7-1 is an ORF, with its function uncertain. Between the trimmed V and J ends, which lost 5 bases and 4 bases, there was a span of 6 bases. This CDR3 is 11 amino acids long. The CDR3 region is CASSLHYEQYF. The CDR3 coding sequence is TGTGCCAGCAGCCTCCATTACGAGCAGTACTTC.

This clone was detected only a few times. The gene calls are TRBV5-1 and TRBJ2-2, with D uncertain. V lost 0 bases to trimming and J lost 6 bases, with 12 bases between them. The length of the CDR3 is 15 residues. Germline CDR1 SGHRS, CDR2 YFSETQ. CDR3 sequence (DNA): TGCGCCAGCAGCTTGGTTAGGAACGGAGCCGGGGAGCTGTTTTTT. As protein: CASSLVRNGAGELFF.